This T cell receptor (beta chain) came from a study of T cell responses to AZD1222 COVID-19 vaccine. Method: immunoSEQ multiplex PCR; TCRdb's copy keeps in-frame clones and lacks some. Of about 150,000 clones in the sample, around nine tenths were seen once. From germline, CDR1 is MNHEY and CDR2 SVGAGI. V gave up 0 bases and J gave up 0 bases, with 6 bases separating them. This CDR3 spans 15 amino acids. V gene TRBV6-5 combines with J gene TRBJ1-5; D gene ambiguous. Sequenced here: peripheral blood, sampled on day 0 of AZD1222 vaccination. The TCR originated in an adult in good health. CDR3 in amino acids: CASSYSRHSNQPQHF. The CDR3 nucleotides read TGTGCCAGCAGTTACTCGCGGCATAGCAATCAGCCCCAGCATTTT.